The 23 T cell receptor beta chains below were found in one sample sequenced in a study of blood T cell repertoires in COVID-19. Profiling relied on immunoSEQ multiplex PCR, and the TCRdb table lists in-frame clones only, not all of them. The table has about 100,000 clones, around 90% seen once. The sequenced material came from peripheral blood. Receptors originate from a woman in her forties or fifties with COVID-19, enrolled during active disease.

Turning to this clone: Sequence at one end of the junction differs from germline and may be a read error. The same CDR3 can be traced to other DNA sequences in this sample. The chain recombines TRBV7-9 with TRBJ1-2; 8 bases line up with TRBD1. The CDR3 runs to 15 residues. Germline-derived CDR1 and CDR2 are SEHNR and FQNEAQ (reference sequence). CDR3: CASSGQTGENYGYTF. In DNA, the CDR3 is TGTGCTAGCAGTGGTCAGACAGGGGAAAACTATGGCTACACCTTC.

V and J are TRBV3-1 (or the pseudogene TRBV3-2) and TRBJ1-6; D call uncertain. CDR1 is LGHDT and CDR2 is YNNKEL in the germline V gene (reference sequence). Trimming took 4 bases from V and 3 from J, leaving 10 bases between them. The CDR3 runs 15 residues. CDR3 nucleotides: TGTGCCAGCAGCCCCTGGAGGAGCTATAATTCACCCCTCCACTTT. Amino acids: CASSPWRSYNSPLHF.

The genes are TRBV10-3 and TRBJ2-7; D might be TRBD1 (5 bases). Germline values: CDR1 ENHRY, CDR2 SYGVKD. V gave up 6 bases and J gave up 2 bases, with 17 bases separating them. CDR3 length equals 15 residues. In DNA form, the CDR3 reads TGTGCCATCAGCGCAGACAGTCAGAGCCCCTACGAGCAGTACGTC. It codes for CAISADSQSPYEQYV.

This CDR3 is CASSLSSATNEKLFF. The DNA for the CDR3 is TGTGCCAGCAGTTTATCGTCTGCAACTAATGAAAAACTGTTTTTT. This sequence joins TRBV27 and TRBJ1-4; D not certain. Trimming left V 0 bases short and J 0 bases short, with 5 bases between. Germline assignment: CDR1 MNHEY and CDR2 SMNVEV (reference sequence). The CDR3 contains 15 residues. Combining the CDR3 with reference TRBV27 and TRBJ1-4 gives the whole variable domain EAQVTQNPRYLITVTGKKLTVTCSQNMNHEYMSWYRQDPGLGLRQIYYSMNVEVTDKGDVPEGYKVSRKEKRNFPLILESPSPNQTSLYFCASSLSSATNEKLFFGSGTQLSVL.

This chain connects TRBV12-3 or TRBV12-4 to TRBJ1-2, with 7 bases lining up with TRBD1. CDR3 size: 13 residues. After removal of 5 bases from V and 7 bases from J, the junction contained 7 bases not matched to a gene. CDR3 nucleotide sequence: TGTGCCAGCAGTCTCGGGACAGCGGCTGGCTACACCTTC. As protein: CASSLGTAAGYTF.

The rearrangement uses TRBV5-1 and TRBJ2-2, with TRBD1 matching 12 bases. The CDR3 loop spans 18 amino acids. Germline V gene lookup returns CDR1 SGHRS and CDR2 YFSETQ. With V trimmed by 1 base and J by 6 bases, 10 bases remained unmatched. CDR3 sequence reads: CASSLLNSGTGGPGELFF. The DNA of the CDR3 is TGCGCCAGCAGCTTGCTCAACTCCGGGACAGGGGGCCCCGGGGAGCTGTTTTTT.

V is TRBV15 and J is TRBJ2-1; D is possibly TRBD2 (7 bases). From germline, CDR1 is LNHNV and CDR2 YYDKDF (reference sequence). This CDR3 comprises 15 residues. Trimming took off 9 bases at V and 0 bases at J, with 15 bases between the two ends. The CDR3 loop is CATDGGPSSYNEQFF. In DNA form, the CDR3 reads TGTGCCACTGACGGGGGGCCCAGCTCCTACAATGAGCAGTTCTTC. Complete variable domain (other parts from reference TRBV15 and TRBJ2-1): DAMVIQNPRYQVTQFGKPVTLSCSQTLNHNVMYWYQQKSSQAPKLLFHYYDKDFNNEADTPDNFQSRRPNTSFCFLDIRSPGLGDTAMYLCATDGGPSSYNEQFFGPGTRLTVL.

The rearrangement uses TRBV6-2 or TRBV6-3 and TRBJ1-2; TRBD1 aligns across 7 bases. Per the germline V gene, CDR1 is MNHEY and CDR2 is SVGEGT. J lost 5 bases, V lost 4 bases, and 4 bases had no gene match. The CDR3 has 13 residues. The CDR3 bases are TGTGCCAGCAGTTGGGCGACAGGGTATGGCTACACCTTC. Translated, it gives CASSWATGYGYTF.

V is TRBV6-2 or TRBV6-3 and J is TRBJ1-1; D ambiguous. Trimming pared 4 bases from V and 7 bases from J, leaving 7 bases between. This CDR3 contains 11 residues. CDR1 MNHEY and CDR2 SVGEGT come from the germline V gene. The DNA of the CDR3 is TGTGCCAGCAGTTCGGGGTATGAAGCTTTCTTT. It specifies CASSSGYEAFF.

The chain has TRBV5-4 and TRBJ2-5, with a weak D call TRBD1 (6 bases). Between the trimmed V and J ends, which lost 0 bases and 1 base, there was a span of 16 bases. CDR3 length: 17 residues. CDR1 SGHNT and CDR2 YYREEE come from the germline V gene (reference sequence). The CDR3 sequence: CASSLDPQGQAQETQYF. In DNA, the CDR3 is TGTGCCAGCAGCTTGGACCCACAGGGTCAGGCCCAAGAGACCCAGTACTTC. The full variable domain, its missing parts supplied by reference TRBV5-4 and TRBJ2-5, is ETGVTQSPTHLIKTRGQQVTLRCSSQSGHNTVSWYQQALGQGPQFIFQYYREEENGRGNFPPRFSGLQFPNYSSELNVNALELDDSALYLCASSLDPQGQAQETQYFGPGTRLLVL.

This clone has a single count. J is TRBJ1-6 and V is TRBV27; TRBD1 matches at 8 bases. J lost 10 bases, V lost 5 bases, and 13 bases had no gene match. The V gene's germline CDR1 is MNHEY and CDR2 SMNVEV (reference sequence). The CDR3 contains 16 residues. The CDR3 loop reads CASSAKRTGLISPLHF. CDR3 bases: TGTGCCAGCAGTGCCAAAAGGACAGGGTTAATCTCACCCCTCCACTTT.

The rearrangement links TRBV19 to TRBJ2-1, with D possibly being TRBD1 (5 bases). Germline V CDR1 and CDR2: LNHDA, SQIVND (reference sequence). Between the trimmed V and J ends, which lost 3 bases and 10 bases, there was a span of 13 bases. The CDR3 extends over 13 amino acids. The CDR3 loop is CASSILLSGEQFF. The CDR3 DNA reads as TGTGCCAGTAGTATCCTGCTTTCAGGGGAGCAGTTCTTC.

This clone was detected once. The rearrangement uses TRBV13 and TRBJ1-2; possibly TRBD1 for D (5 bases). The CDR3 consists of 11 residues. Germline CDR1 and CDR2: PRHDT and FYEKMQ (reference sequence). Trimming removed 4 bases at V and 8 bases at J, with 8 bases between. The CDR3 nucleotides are TGTGCCAGCAGCTCGAACAGGGGCTACACCTTC. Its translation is CASSSNRGYTF.

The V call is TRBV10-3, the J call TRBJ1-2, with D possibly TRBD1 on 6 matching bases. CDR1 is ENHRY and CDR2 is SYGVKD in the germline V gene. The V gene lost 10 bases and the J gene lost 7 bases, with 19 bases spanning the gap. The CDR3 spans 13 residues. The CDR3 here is CATLDYRVSGYTF. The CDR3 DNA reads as TGTGCCACCTTAGACTACAGGGTGTCTGGCTACACCTTC.

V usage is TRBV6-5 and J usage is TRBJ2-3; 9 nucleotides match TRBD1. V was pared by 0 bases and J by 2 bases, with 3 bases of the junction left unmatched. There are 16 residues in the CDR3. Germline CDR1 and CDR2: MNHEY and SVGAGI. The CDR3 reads CASSYSGTGTTDTQYF. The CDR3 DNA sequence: TGTGCCAGCAGTTACTCGGGGACAGGGACCACAGATACGCAGTATTTT.

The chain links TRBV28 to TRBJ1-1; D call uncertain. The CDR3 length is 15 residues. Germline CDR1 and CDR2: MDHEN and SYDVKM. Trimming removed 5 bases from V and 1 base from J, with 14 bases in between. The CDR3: CASSVTGYSNTEAFF. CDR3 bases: TGTGCCAGCAGTGTTACGGGATACTCGAACACTGAAGCTTTCTTT. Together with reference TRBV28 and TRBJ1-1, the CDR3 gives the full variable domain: DVKVTQSSRYLVKRTGEKVFLECVQDMDHENMFWYRQDPGLGLRLIYFSYDVKMKEKGDIPEGYSVSREKKERFSLILESASTNQTSMYLCASSVTGYSNTEAFFGQGTRLTVV.

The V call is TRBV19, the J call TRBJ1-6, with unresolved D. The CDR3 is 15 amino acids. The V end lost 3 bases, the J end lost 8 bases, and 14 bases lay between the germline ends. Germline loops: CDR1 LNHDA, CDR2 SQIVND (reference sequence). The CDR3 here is CASSIRGRGDSPLHF. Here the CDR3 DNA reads TGTGCCAGTAGTATTCGGGGTCGTGGGGATTCACCCCTCCACTTT.

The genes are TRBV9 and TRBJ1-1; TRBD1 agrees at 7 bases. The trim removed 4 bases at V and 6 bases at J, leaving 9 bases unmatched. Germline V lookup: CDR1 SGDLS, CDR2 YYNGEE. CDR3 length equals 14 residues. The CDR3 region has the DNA TGTGCCAGCAGCCCAGCTCTCCAGGGGGCTGAAGCTTTCTTT. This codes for CASSPALQGAEAFF.

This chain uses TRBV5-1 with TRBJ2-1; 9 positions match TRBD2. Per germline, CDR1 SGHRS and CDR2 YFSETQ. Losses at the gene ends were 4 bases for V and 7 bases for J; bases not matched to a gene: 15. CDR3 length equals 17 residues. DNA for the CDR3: TGCGCCAGCAGCCCCCCCCGGGTTACCCTAGCGGGGAATGAGCAGTTCTTC. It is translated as CASSPPRVTLAGNEQFF.

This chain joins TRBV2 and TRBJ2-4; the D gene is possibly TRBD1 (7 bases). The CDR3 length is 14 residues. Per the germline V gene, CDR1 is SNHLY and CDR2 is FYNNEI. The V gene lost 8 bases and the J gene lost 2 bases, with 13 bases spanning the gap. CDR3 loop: CASEEGASKNIQYF. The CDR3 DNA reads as TGTGCCAGCGAGGAGGGGGCGTCCAAAAACATTCAGTACTTC. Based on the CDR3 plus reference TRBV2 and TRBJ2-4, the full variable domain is EPEVTQTPSHQVTQMGQEVILRCVPISNHLYFYWYRQILGQKVEFLVSFYNNEISEKSEIFDDQFSVERPDGSNFTLKIRSTKLEDSAMYFCASEEGASKNIQYFGAGTRLSVL.

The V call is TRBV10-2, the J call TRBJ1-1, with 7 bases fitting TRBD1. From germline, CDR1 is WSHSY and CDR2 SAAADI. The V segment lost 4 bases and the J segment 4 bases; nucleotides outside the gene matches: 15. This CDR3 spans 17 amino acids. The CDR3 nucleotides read TGCGCCAGCAGTGGAACAGGGGCTCTGAGTTGGGTCACTGAAGCTTTCTTT. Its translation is CASSGTGALSWVTEAFF.

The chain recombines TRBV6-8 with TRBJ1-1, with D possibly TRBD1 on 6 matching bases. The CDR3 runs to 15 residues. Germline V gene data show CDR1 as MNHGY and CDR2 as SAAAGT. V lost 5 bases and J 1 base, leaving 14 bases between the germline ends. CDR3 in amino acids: CASSPTGIENTEAFF. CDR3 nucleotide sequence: TGTGCCAGCAGTCCTACAGGGATTGAGAACACTGAAGCTTTCTTT.

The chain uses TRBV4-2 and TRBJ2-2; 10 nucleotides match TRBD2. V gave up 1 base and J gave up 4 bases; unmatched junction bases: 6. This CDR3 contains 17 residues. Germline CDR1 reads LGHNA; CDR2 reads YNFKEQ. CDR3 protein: CASSQARTSGVTGELFF. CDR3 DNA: TGTGCCAGCAGCCAAGCTCGAACTAGCGGGGTCACCGGGGAGCTGTTTTTT.